This TCR beta chain was profiled in a study of shared clonotypes between healthy human individuals. Study results and caveats: Sampling was confined to blood; repertoires within tissues likely differ.

There were only Caucasian adults among the donors, and all lived in Nashville, Tennessee. About this clone itself: Its antigen is not known.

Per germline, CDR1 MNHEY and CDR2 SVGAGI. CDR3 size: 13 residues. TCRdb's table, derived via immunoSEQ multiplex PCR, lists solely in-frame clones and lacks some. The sample lists 150,000 to 200,000 clones; about 93% were seen once. This chain links TRBV6-5 with TRBJ2-5; D gene uncertain. The J call may not be correct, given that the DNA end is closer to TRBJ2-7. Sequences were obtained from naive CD4+ T cells sorted from blood. As to subset: CD45RA+ positively selected. The clonotype originates from a woman in her 30s in good health. This chain's CDR3 is CASSRPDGYEQYF. Here the CDR3 DNA reads TGTGCCAGCAGTCGGCCAGACGGATACGAGCAGTACTTC.